These 8 T cell receptor beta chains were all obtained from the same sample, sequenced in a study of CD8 T cells in ankylosing spondylitis. Study-level findings and limits: Within ankylosing spondylitis blood, a TCR beta motif made up of eight or nine highly homologous variants appeared to be characteristic.

TCRdb ran MiXCR on the 5' RACE reads and lists one entry per CDR3 protein. In the table there are roughly 440,000 distinct CDR3 sequences, 17% of which are singletons. These receptors lack a known antigen. Sequences were obtained from blood, either unsorted or a sorted T cell fraction (not recorded which). Receptor source: a male donor with ankylosing spondylitis.

This clonotype was picked up many times. The chain has TRBV12-3 or TRBV12-4 and TRBJ1-1; TRBD1 might be the D (6 bases). CDR3 size: 12 residues. The CDR3 sequence: CASGQPNTEAFF. For the CDR3, the DNA is TGTGCTTCCGGACAGCCGAACACTGAAGCTTTCTTT.

The table lists this clonotype with many counts. The chain carries TRBV5-1 and TRBJ1-5, with D possibly TRBD1 on 5 matching bases. Looked up from germline, CDR1 is SGHRS and CDR2 is YFSETQ. This CDR3 contains 14 residues. V dropped 0 bases and J dropped 7 bases, with 11 bases sitting between them. This CDR3 is CASSLDGGNQPQHF. The CDR3 DNA is TGCGCCAGCAGCTTGGATGGGGGGAACCAGCCCCAGCATTTT.

The chain joins TRBV11-2 to TRBJ2-2; no clear D gene. V lost 4 bases and J 0 bases, leaving 15 bases between the germline ends. Per the germline V gene, CDR1 is SGHAT and CDR2 is FQNNGV. This CDR3 is 17 amino acids long. The CDR3 here is CASSSPVPGTNTGELFF. CDR3 nucleotide sequence: TGTGCCAGCAGCTCCCCCGTTCCAGGAACGAACACCGGGGAGCTGTTTTTT.

The chain uses TRBV12-3 or TRBV12-4 and TRBJ2-5; perhaps TRBD2 as D (8 bases). The CDR3 is made up of 16 amino acids. V dropped 3 bases and J dropped 5 bases, with 19 bases sitting between them. In nucleotides, the CDR3 is TGTGCCAGCAGTTTCGGGAGGGGGCGCGTAAACGAGACCCAGTACTTC. Amino acid sequence: CASSFGRGRVNETQYF.

The J gene is TRBJ1-6, the V gene TRBV7-2, with unresolved D. The CDR3 covers 12 residues. Per germline, CDR1 SGHTA and CDR2 FQGNSA. The V and J ends lost 2 bases and 11 bases respectively, with 7 bases between them. CDR3 protein: CASSLPATPLHF. The CDR3 coding sequence is TGTGCCAGCAGCTTACCAGCCACACCCCTCCACTTT.

This clonotype was picked up a small number of times. V is TRBV5-1 and J is TRBJ1-1, with D perhaps matching TRBD1 (5 bases). CDR3 size: 13 residues. Trimming left V 7 bases short and J 4 bases short, with 14 bases between. Germline V gives CDR1 SGHRS, CDR2 YFSETQ. CDR3 DNA sequence: TGCGCCAGCCGCGTTGGGGGGGGCACTGAAGCTTTCTTT. Amino acids: CASRVGGGTEAFF. The entire variable domain, with the rest obtained from reference TRBV5-1 and TRBJ1-1, is as follows: KAGVTQTPRYLIKTRGQQVTLSCSPISGHRSVSWYQQTPGQGLQFLFEYFSETQRNKGNFPGRFSGRQFSNSRSEMNVSTLELGDSALYLCASRVGGGTEAFFGQGTRLTVV.

This rearrangement joins TRBV5-6 to TRBJ2-3, with 8 nucleotides matching TRBD2. V lost 7 bases and J lost 3; bases outside the gene matches: 10. The CDR3 loop spans 15 amino acids. Germline V gene sequence: CDR1 SGHDT, CDR2 YYEEEE. The CDR3, as DNA: TGTGCCAGCGGGGGGTTAGCGGGAAAAACAGATACGCAGTATTTT. Translating gives CASGGLAGKTDTQYF.

The J gene is TRBJ2-1, the V gene TRBV27; D possibly corresponds to TRBD1 (6 bases). CDR3 length: 14 residues. V lost 5 bases to trimming and J lost 8 bases, with 16 bases between them. CDR1 is MNHEY and CDR2 is SMNVEV in the germline V gene (reference sequence). CDR3 loop: CASSPSRQAHEQFF. DNA for the CDR3: TGTGCCAGCAGTCCCTCTAGACAGGCCCATGAGCAGTTCTTC.